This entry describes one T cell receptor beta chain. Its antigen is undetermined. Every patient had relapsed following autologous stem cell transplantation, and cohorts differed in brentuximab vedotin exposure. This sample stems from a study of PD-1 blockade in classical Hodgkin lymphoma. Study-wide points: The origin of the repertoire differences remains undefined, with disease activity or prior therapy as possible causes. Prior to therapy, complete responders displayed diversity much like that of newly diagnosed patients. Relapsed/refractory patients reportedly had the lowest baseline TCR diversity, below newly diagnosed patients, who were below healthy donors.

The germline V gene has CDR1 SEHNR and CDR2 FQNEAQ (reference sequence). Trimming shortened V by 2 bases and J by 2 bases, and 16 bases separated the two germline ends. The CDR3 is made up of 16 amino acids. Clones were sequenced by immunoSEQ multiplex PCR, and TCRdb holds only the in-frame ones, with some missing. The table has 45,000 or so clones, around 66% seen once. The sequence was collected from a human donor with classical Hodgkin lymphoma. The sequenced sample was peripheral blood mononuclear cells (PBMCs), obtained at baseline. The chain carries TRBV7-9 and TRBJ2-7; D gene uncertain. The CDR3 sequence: CASSLSSPQDPYEQYF. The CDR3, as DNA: TGTGCCAGCAGCTTATCCAGCCCCCAGGACCCCTACGAGCAGTACTTC.